This record looks at one TCR beta chain sequence and its context. The data stem from a study of blood T cell repertoires in COVID-19. Per the germline V gene, CDR1 is LNHDA and CDR2 is SQIVND (reference sequence). V gave up 7 bases and J gave up 2 bases; unmatched junction bases: 11. The CDR3 covers 16 residues. Here immunoSEQ multiplex PCR was the method, and the copy in TCRdb shows in-frame clones only, minus some. The data contain approximately 130,000 clones, approximately 86% of them singletons. The chain couples TRBV19 to TRBJ1-3; 7 bases agree with TRBD1. The sequence was collected from a woman aged 45-59 years who had recovered from COVID-19. Sequencing input: peripheral blood. CDR3 DNA sequence: TGTGCCAGTATGGGGAACCCCGGGACAGCTGGAAACACCATATATTTT. Protein: CASMGNPGTAGNTIYF.